This TCR beta chain was sequenced during a study of blood T cell repertoires in COVID-19. At the level of the study: Specimens from acute and convalescent COVID-19 originated in the United States, Italy and Spain.

In the original workflow: Quantification of nucleated cells was approximated via reference gene primer amplification. Method: immunoSEQ multiplex PCR; TCRdb's copy keeps in-frame clones and lacks some. The DNA was the basis for D and trimming; V, J and clone size are from that table. The sample yields more than 400,000 clones, 80% to 90% seen once. The CDR3 runs 17 residues. Germline values: CDR1 SGHAT, CDR2 FQNNGV. V was pared by 5 bases and J by 4 bases, with 23 bases between. Sequencing was done on a sample of peripheral blood. V and J are TRBV11-2 and TRBJ1-1; weak D call: TRBD1 (5 bases). This TCR came from a human donor in a cohort sampled during active COVID-19. The CDR3 spells CASSRPPRRTGGTEAFF. The CDR3 bases are TGTGCCAGCAGCCGTCCCCCACGAAGGACCGGGGGCACTGAAGCTTTCTTT.